This TCR beta chain was found in a study of regulatory T cells in long-lasting Graves disease. Study information: Treatment with antithyroid drugs for over 5 years, together with positive TSH receptor antibodies, meant persistent Graves' disease. Study observations and caveats: Newly diagnosed patients had higher TCR diversity than persistent Graves' patients did. Favored usage of TRBV28, TRBJ1-2 and TRBJ2-5 was recorded in persistent disease.

The TCR beta library used iRepertoire HTBI primers with Arm-PCR amplification of CDR3. TCRdb recomputed calls from the multiplex PCR reads with MiXCR, one row per CDR3 protein. The sample has roughly 450,000 distinct CDR3 sequences; about 20% are singletons. The sample holds many counts of this clonotype. No antigen is known for it. The V end was cut by 2 bases, the J end by 2 bases, with 13 bases between. The CDR3 length is 15 residues. CDR1 and CDR2 from the germline V gene are MNHEY and SMNVEV (reference sequence). The time point is: persistent/refractory GD, antithyroid drugs over 5 years with positive TRAb. After RNA was extracted from PBMCs, the TCR library was made from it. An endocrinology department in Xi'an, China, recruited the patients.

The material was peripheral blood mononuclear cells (PBMCs), obtained when the disease was refractory, from a patient treated with antithyroid drugs. The chain employs TRBV27 and TRBJ2-7, with D possibly TRBD2 on 5 matching bases. The TCR originated in a female donor with Graves disease. The CDR3 sequence: CASSLGRTDPYEQYF. The CDR3 coding sequence is TGTGCCAGCAGTTTAGGGCGGACTGACCCCTACGAGCAGTACTTC.